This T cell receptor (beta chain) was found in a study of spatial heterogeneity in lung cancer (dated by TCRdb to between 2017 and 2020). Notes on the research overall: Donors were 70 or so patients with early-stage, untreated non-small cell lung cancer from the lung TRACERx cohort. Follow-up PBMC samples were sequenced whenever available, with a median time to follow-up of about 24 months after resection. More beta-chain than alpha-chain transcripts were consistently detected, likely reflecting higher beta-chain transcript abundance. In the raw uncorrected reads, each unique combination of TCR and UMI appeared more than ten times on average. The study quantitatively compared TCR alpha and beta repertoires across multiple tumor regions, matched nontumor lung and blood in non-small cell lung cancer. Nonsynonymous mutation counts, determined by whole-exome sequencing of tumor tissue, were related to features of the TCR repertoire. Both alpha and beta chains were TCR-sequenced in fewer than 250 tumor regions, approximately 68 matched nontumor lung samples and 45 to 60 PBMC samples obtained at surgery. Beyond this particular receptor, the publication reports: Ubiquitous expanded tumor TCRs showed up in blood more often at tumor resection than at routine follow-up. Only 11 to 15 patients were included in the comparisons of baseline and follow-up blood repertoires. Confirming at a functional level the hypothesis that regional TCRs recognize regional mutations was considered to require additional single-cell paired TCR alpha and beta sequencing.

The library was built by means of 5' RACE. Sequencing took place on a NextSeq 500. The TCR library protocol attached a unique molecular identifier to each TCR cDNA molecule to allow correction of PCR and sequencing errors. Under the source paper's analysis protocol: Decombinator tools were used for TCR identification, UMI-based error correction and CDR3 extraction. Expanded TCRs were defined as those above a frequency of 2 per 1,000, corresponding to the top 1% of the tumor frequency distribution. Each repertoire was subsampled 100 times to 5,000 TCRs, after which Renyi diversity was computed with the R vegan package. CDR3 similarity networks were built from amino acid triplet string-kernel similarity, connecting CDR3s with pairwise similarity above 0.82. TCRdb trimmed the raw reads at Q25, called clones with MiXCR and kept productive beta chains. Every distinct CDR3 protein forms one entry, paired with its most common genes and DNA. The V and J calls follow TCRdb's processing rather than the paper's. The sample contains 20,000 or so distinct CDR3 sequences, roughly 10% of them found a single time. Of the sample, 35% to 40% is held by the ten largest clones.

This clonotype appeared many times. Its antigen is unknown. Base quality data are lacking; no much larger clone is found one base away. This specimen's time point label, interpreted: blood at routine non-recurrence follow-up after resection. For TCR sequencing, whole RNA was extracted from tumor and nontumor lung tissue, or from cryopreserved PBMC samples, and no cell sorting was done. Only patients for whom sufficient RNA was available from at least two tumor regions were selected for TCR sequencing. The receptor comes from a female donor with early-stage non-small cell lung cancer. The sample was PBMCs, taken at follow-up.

DNA sequence: TGTGCCACCAGTGGTGGGTGGTCGGGGGCTCAAGAGACCCAGTACTTC. Translated, this is CATSGGWSGAQETQYF. This receptor chain uses TRBV24-1 and TRBJ2-5; the D gene is tentatively TRBD1 or TRBD2, each matching 6 bases. From its cysteine to its phenylalanine, the CDR3 spans 16 amino acids. The kept DNA is CDR3 alone, 48 bases in frame from the first base. Cut back by 5 bases and 2 bases, the V and J ends lie 17 bases apart. CDR1 and CDR2 are drawn from the germline V gene: KGHDR, SFDVKD.